This T cell receptor (beta chain) was recovered during a study of human T cells and chemical hapten exposure. Concerning this clonotype itself: Its antigen is not known.

TCRdb re-derived calls from the RACE reads in MiXCR, one entry per CDR3 protein. The repertoire consists of some 400,000 distinct CDR3 sequences, with more than 4.5% occurring once and the leading ten covering approximately 2.8%. Regarding the study as a whole: Once DPC sensitization occurred, TCRs above 1 in 1000 frequency showed no change. Expanded TCRs formed significantly more large CDR3 similarity clusters than controls. Counts of expanded TCRs at PT1 were positively correlated with patch test score.

Indicated time point: pre-sensitization, week 0. Treatment specified: therapeutic diphenylcyclopropenone sensitization with weekly scalp DPC. Alopecia patients between 18 and 70 years old and suitable for DPC were used as donors. V gave up 6 bases and J gave up 3 bases, with 16 bases separating them. Germline loops: CDR1 DFQATT, CDR2 SNEGSKA (reference sequence). This CDR3 comprises 14 residues. This clonotype was obtained from a woman aged 45-60 years with alopecia areata. Some clones in this sample may be carry-over from other donors' samples. This material consisted of whole blood, taken in connection with sensitization to the hapten diphenylcyclopropenone (DPC). V and J are TRBV20-1 and TRBJ2-3; D might be TRBD1 (6 bases). For the CDR3, the DNA is TGCAGTGCGCAAAACGCCCAGGGGACAGATACGCAGTATTTT. This translates into CSAQNAQGTDTQYF.